The 18 T cell receptor beta chains below were found in one sample sequenced in a study of cytomegalovirus exposure and HLA in healthy donors. The method was immunoSEQ multiplex PCR; TCRdb's version includes in-frame clones alone and lacks a portion of them. The repertoire holds approximately 97,000 clones, with about 95% as singletons. Sequences were obtained from PBMCs. The source is a young woman in good health and CMV-seronegative.

Only one count was recorded for this clone. This sequence joins TRBV5-4 and TRBJ2-3; TRBD2 aligns across 7 bases. CDR3 size: 15 residues. With V trimmed by 3 bases and J by 0 bases, 4 bases remained unmatched. Germline V gives CDR1 SGHNT, CDR2 YYREEE (reference sequence). The CDR3 loop is CASSWGSGSTDTQYF. Written as DNA, the CDR3 is TGTGCCAGCAGCTGGGGTAGCGGGAGCACAGATACGCAGTATTTT.

V usage is TRBV10-1 and J usage is TRBJ2-7; 7 nucleotides agree with TRBD1. From germline, CDR1 is WNHNN and CDR2 SYGVQD (reference sequence). V was clipped by 6 bases and J by 3 bases; unmatched bases: 5. The length of the CDR3 is 13 residues. CDR3 loop: CASSPGQSYEQYF. CDR3 DNA sequence: TGCGCCAGCAGCCCGGGACAGAGCTACGAGCAGTACTTC.

The chain uses TRBV27 and TRBJ2-7; 9 nucleotides line up with TRBD1. V dropped 5 bases and J dropped 4; count of bases not matched to a gene: 3. The CDR3 spans 13 residues. Germline CDR1 reads MNHEY; CDR2 reads SMNVEV (reference sequence). This CDR3 reads CASSRQGGYEQYF. The CDR3 nucleotides read TGTGCCAGCAGTAGACAGGGGGGGTACGAGCAGTACTTC.

This CDR3 is CSVDQPTGPYGYTF. The CDR3 region has the DNA TGCAGCGTTGATCAACCGACAGGACCCTATGGCTACACCTTC. The chain employs TRBV29-1 and TRBJ1-2; possibly TRBD1 for D (6 bases). This CDR3 region has 14 residues. V lost 3 bases, J lost 4 bases, and 15 bases lay in between. Germline CDR1 is SQVTM and CDR2 is ANQGSEA.

This rearrangement joins TRBV10-3 to TRBJ2-5; D gene unclear. Germline CDR1 and CDR2: ENHRY and SYGVKD. The CDR3 loop spans 16 amino acids. With 5 bases removed from V and 5 bases from J, the gap between germline ends came to 21 bases. In DNA, the CDR3 is TGTGCCATCAGTCCCACCACCTCCTCCGGCAGGGAGACCCAGTACTTC. Encoded protein: CAISPTTSSGRETQYF.

The chain is built from TRBV6-5 and TRBJ2-4; unclear D gene. V lost 6 bases to trimming and J lost 5 bases, with 8 bases between them. This CDR3 has 12 amino acids. Germline CDR1 MNHEY, CDR2 SVGAGI. Here the CDR3 DNA reads TGTGCCAGCAGCCCACGAGAAAACATTCAGTACTTC. Protein sequence: CASSPRENIQYF.

This chain connects TRBV6-5 to TRBJ2-7, with D uncertain. The CDR3 has 14 residues. Trimming shortened V by 5 bases and J by 2 bases, and 13 bases separated the two germline ends. Germline V gives CDR1 MNHEY, CDR2 SVGAGI. The CDR3: CASSTHWQTYEQYF. The CDR3 DNA follows: TGTGCCAGCAGTACCCATTGGCAGACCTACGAGCAGTACTTC.

In the case of this clone: At one end, the junction sequence differs from germline, possibly due to a read error. V and J are TRBV9 and TRBJ2-5, with 12 bases lining up with TRBD1. The CDR3 runs 15 residues. In germline, CDR1 is SGDLS, CDR2 YYNGEE. The CDR3 DNA reads TGTGCCAGCAACGTAGGGACAGGGGGCTGGGAGACCCAGTACTTC. This gives the protein CASNVGTGGWETQYF.

V is TRBV10-3 and J is TRBJ1-1; TRBD1 agrees at 10 bases. The length of the CDR3 is 14 residues. The trim removed 6 bases at V and 4 bases at J, leaving 5 bases unmatched. CDR1 and CDR2 (germline): ENHRY, SYGVKD. The CDR3 is CAISGDRGGTEAFF. In nucleotides, the CDR3 is TGTGCCATCAGCGGGGACAGGGGAGGCACTGAAGCTTTCTTT.

The CDR3 bases are TGCGCCAGCAGTGAGGTTAGCGGGAGTATCAATGAGCAGTTCTTC. Residues: CASSEVSGSINEQFF. This chain links TRBV10-1 with TRBJ2-1; TRBD2 agrees at 9 bases. J lost 6 bases, V lost 2 bases, and 5 bases had no gene match. The CDR3 has 15 residues. Germline V CDR1 and CDR2: WNHNN, SYGVQD (reference sequence).

The CDR3 loop is CASSPYTDTQYF. The CDR3 nucleotides read TGTGCCAGCAGCCCCTACACAGATACGCAGTATTTT. V and J are TRBV9 and TRBJ2-3; D is uncertain. There are 12 residues in the CDR3. In germline, CDR1 is SGDLS, CDR2 YYNGEE. V was pared by 4 bases and J by 2 bases, with 5 bases between.

In its sample, this clone was seen once. The rearrangement joins TRBV7-2 to TRBJ2-3; D possibly corresponds to TRBD2 (6 bases). The ends were cut back, 5 bases at V and 4 bases at J, with 13 bases in the middle. CDR3 length: 14 residues. Germline V gene lookup returns CDR1 SGHTA and CDR2 FQGNSA. The CDR3 here is CASSSGGSSDTQYF. Written as DNA, the CDR3 is TGTGCCAGCAGCAGTGGGGGGAGCTCAGATACGCAGTATTTT.

V usage is TRBV27 and J usage is TRBJ1-1; D not resolved. Trimming removed 0 bases at V and 0 bases at J, with 11 bases between. The CDR3 runs 16 residues. CDR1 and CDR2 (germline): MNHEY, SMNVEV (reference sequence). CDR3 in DNA: TGTGCCAGCAGTTTATCAGATCCTTACATGAACACTGAAGCTTTCTTT. Translated, it gives CASSLSDPYMNTEAFF.

In its sample, this clone was seen once. At the DNA level, this CDR3 is encoded by other sequences in the same sample as well. This chain links TRBV7-2 with TRBJ2-3; maybe TRBD1 (5 bases). The CDR3 sequence is 14 residues long. V was trimmed by 2 bases and J by 0 bases, leaving 6 bases between them. CDR1 and CDR2 (germline): SGHTA, FQGNSA. DNA for the CDR3: TGTGCCAGCAGCTTAAGGGGAAGCACAGATACGCAGTATTTT. Amino acid sequence: CASSLRGSTDTQYF.

This chain connects TRBV4-2 to TRBJ2-2, with a possible D match to TRBD1 (5 bases). There are 17 residues in the CDR3. CDR1 LGHNA and CDR2 YNFKEQ come from the germline V gene. The germline V and J ends were trimmed by 5 bases and 0 bases, with 16 bases remaining between them. The CDR3 coding sequence is TGTGCCAGCAGCTTGGGGCCAGCAGGGTCGAACACCGGGGAGCTGTTTTTT. Translating it yields CASSLGPAGSNTGELFF.

The chain recombines TRBV11-2 with TRBJ2-3; TRBD1 matches at 9 bases. Losses at the gene ends were 5 bases for V and 4 bases for J; bases not matched to a gene: 4. This CDR3 region has 14 residues. CDR1 and CDR2 from the germline V gene are SGHAT and FQNNGV. The CDR3 sequence is CASSRTGDADTQYF. The CDR3 DNA follows: TGTGCCAGCAGCAGGACAGGGGACGCAGATACGCAGTATTTT.

As concerns this clone: This CDR3 is also generated by other DNA sequences in the sample. CDR3 sequence (DNA): TGTGCCAGTAGTATGGCTAGCGGGAGCTACGAGCAGTACTTC. It translates to CASSMASGSYEQYF. The chain uses TRBV19 and TRBJ2-7; 10 positions agree with TRBD2. V shed 3 bases and J 3 bases; nucleotides not matched to a gene: 2. The CDR3 runs to 14 residues. Germline V gene sequence: CDR1 LNHDA, CDR2 SQIVND (reference sequence).

This clone was detected only once. The genes are TRBV5-1 and TRBJ2-7; TRBD1 agrees at 7 bases. This CDR3 comprises 15 residues. Germline loops: CDR1 SGHRS, CDR2 YFSETQ. Losses at the gene ends were 3 bases for V and 1 base for J; bases not matched to a gene: 7. The CDR3 sequence: CASSSQGVRSYEQYF. Here the CDR3 DNA reads TGCGCCAGCAGCTCGCAGGGGGTTAGGTCCTACGAGCAGTACTTC.